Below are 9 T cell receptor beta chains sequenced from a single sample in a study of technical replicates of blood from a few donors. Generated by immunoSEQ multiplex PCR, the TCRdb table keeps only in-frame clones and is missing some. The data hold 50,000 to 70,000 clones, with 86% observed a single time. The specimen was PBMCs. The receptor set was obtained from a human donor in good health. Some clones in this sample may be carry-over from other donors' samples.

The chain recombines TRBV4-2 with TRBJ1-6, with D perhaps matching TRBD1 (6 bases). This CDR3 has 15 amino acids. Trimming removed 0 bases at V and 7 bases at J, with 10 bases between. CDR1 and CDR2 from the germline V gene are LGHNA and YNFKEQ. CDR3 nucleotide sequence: TGTGCCAGCAGCCAAGAAACAGGGAGCAATTCACCCCTCCACTTT. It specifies CASSQETGSNSPLHF.

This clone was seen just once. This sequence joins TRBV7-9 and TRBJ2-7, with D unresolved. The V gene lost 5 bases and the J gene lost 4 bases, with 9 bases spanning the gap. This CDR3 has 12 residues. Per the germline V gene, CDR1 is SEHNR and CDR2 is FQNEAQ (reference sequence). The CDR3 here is CASSEDTYEQYF. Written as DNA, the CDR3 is TGTGCCAGCAGCGAAGATACATACGAGCAGTACTTC.

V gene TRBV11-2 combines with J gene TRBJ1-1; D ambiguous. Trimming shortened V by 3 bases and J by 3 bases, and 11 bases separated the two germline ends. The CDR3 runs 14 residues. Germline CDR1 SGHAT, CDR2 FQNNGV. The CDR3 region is CASSFRDEDTEAFF. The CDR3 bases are TGTGCCAGCAGCTTCCGAGACGAGGACACTGAAGCTTTCTTT.

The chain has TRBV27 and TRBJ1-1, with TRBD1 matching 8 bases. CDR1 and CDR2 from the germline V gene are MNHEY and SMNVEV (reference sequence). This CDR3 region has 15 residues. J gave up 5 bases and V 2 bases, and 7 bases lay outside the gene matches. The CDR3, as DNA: TGTGCCAGCAGTTTAGCGGACAGGGTGAGAACTGAAGCTTTCTTT. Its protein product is CASSLADRVRTEAFF.

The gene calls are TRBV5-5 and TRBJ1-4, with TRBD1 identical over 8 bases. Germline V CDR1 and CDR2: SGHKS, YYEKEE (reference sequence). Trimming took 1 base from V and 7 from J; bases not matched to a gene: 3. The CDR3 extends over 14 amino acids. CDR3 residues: CASSLIQGAEKLFF. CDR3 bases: TGTGCCAGCAGCTTGATCCAGGGGGCTGAAAAACTGTTTTTT.

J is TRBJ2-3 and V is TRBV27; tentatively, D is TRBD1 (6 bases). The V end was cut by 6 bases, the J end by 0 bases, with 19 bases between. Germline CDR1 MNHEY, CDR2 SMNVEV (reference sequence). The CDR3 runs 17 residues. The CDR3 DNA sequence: TGTGCCAGCAGCCCCGGACAGACCCGCAAGAGCACAGATACGCAGTATTTT. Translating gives CASSPGQTRKSTDTQYF.

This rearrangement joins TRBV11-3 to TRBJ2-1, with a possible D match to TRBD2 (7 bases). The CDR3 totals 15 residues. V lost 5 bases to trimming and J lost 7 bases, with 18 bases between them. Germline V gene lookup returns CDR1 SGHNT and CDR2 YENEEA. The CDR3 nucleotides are TGTGCCAGCAGCCGGGGCGGGGGCGAAGTTAATGAGCAGTTCTTC. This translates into CASSRGGGEVNEQFF.

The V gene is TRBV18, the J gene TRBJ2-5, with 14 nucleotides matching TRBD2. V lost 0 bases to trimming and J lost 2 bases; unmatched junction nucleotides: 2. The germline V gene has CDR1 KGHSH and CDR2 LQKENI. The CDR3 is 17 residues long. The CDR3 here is CASSPPRLAGGQETQYF. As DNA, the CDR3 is TGTGCCAGCTCACCACCCAGACTAGCGGGAGGGCAAGAGACCCAGTACTTC.

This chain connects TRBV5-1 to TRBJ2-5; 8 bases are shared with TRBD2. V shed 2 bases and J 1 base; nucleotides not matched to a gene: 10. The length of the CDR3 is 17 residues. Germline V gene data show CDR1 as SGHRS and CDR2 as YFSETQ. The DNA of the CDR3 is TGCGCCAGCAGCTTCGGTGGAAGCGGGAGCTCCCAAGAGACCCAGTACTTC. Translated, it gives CASSFGGSGSSQETQYF.